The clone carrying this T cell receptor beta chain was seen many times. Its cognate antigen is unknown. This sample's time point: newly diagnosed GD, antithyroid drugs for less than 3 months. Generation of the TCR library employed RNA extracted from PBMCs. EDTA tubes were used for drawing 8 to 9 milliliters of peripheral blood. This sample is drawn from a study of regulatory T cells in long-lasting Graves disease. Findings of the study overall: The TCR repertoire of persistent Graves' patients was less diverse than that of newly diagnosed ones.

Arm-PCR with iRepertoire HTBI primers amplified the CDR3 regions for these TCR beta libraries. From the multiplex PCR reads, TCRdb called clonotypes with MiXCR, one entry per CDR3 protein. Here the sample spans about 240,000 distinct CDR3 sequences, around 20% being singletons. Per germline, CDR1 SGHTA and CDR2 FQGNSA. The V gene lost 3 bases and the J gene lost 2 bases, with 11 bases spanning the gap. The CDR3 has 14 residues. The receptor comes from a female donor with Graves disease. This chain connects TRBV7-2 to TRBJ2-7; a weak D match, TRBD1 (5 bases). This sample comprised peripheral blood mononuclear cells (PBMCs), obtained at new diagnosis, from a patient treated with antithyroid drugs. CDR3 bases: TGTGCCAGCAGCTTGACAGCGTTAACCTACGAGCAGTACTTC. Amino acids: CASSLTALTYEQYF.